This T cell receptor beta chain was recovered during a study of control samples from healthy donors and cancer patients (dated by TCRdb to 2020 to 2021). The library came from the immunoSEQ multiplex PCR assay. TCRdb mirrors the immuneACCESS table, restricted to in-frame sequences. Some clones are absent from its copies; in checked studies, under half trace to an unresolved V gene, and the reason for the others is unknown. This sample gives 20,000 to 25,000 clones in total; 80% to 90% of them show up just once. Roughly 25% of the sample lies in the top ten. Comments on this clone: What antigen it recognizes has not been identified. The record has no base qualities; no much larger clone is one base away.

The germline V gene supplies CDR1 MNHNS and CDR2 SASEGT. The CDR3 contains 13 residues, cysteine and phenylalanine counted. The entry retains the CDR3 DNA only, 39 bases that are in frame from base 1. Between the V and J ends, shortened by 2 bases and 3 bases respectively, the junction contains 7 bases. Material for sequencing was PBMCs. Here the chain combines TRBV6-1 and TRBJ1-2; the D gene is unclear. The receptor was derived from a man in his sixties with colorectal cancer. CDR3 loop: CASSESQDYGYTF. The nucleotides read TGTGCCAGCAGTGAAAGTCAGGACTATGGCTACACCTTC.